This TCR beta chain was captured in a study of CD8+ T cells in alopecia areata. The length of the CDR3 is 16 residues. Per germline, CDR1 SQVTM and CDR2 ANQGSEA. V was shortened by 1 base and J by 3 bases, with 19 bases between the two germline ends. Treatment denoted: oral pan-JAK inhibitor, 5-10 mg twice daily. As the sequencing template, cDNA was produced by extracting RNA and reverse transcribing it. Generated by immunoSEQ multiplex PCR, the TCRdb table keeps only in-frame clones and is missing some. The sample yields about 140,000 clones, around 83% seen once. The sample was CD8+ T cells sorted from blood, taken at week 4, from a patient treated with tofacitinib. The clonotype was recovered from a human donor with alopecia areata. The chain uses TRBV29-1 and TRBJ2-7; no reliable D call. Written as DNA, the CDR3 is TGCAGCGTTGAAGGTCTTGCTGGCCAAGAGGACTACGAGCAGTACTTC. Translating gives CSVEGLAGQEDYEQYF.